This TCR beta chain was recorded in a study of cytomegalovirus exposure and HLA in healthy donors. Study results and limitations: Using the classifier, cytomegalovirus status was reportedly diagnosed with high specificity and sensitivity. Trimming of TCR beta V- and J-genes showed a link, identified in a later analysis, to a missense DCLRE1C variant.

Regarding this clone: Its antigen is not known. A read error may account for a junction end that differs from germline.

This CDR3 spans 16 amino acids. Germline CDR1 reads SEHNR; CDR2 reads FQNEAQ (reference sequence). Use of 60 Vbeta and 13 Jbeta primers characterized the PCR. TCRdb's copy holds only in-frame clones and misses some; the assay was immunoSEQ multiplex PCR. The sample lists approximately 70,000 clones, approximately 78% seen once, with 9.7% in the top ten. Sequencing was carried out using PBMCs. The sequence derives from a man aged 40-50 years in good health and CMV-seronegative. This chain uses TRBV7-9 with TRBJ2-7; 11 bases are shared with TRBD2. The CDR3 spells CSSSLVLAGEPSEQYF. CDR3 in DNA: TGTTCCAGCAGCTTAGTACTAGCGGGGGAGCCCTCAGAGCAGTACTTC.